A selection of T cell receptor beta chains follows, all from one sample in a study. TCRdb re-derived calls from the 5' RACE reads in MiXCR, one entry per CDR3 protein. The sample consists of over 50,000 distinct CDR3 sequences, about 31% of them appearing once. The sequenced material came from tumor-infiltrating naive CD4+ T cells sorted from the breast tumor. These receptors were obtained from a female donor with breast cancer. The CDR3 runs from the conserved cysteine through the conserved F or W. Fields, in order: clone size, D gene, J gene, V gene, CDR3 DNA, CDR3 protein. D genes are given only for firm matches. The listing skips clone size in some rows; elsewhere it reads once, few, many or a size class.

abundance: many; d_gene: TRBD2; j_gene: TRBJ2-3; v_gene: TRBV20-1; CDR3nt: TGCAGTGGGACCAACGGGGGGAACACAGATACGCAGTATTTT; CDR3aa: CSGTNGGNTDTQYF
abundance: .; d_gene: TRBD1; j_gene: TRBJ2-6; v_gene: TRBV18; CDR3nt: TGTGCCAGCTCACCCACCGGACAGGGGCACAACGTCCTGACTTTC; CDR3aa: CASSPTGQGHNVLTF
abundance: .; d_gene: TRBD2; j_gene: TRBJ2-3; v_gene: TRBV10-3; CDR3nt: TGTGCCATCAGCCCAGCGGGGCCGAGCACAGATACGCAGTATTTT; CDR3aa: CAISPAGPSTDTQYF
abundance: once; d_gene: .; j_gene: TRBJ2-5; v_gene: TRBV5-1; CDR3nt: TGCGCCAGCCGTCAGGCCCCGCGAGAGACCCAGTACTTC; CDR3aa: CASRQAPRETQYF
abundance: .; d_gene: .; j_gene: TRBJ1-1; v_gene: TRBV7-8; CDR3nt: TGTGCCAGCAGCACCCGGACCTACACCGAAGCTTTCTTT; CDR3aa: CASSTRTYTEAFF
abundance: .; d_gene: .; j_gene: TRBJ2-3; v_gene: TRBV4-1; CDR3nt: TGCGCCAGCAGCCACGCCTCCGGGGGTACTAGCACAGATACGCAGTATTTT; CDR3aa: CASSHASGGTSTDTQYF
abundance: .; d_gene: .; j_gene: TRBJ1-3; v_gene: TRBV6-1; CDR3nt: TGTGCCAGCAGTGAAGCTGGCAGAAACACCATATATTTT; CDR3aa: CASSEAGRNTIYF
abundance: many; d_gene: .; j_gene: TRBJ2-7; v_gene: TRBV20-1; CDR3nt: TGCAGTGCAGTAGGGGGGGCATACGAGCAGTACTTC; CDR3aa: CSAVGGAYEQYF
abundance: .; d_gene: TRBD2; j_gene: TRBJ2-1; v_gene: TRBV4-2; CDR3nt: TGTGCCAGCAGCCAACCGACTAGCGGGAGTAATGAGCAGTTCTTC; CDR3aa: CASSQPTSGSNEQFF
abundance: .; d_gene: .; j_gene: TRBJ2-7; v_gene: TRBV7-3; CDR3nt: TGTGCCAGCAGCCCCGTCCCATCCTACGAGCAGTACTTC; CDR3aa: CASSPVPSYEQYF
abundance: .; d_gene: TRBD1; j_gene: TRBJ1-5; v_gene: TRBV27; CDR3nt: TGTACCAGCAGTTTAGGGACAGGACGAAATCAGCCCCAGCATTTT; CDR3aa: CTSSLGTGRNQPQHF
abundance: .; d_gene: TRBD1; j_gene: TRBJ2-1; v_gene: TRBV27; CDR3nt: TGTGCCAGCGGAGCCAGGGGGTTCGCCTACAATGAGCAGTTCTTC; CDR3aa: CASGARGFAYNEQFF
abundance: few; d_gene: .; j_gene: TRBJ1-5; v_gene: TRBV12-3/TRBV12-4; CDR3nt: TGTGCCAGCGGGAATAGCAATCAGCCCCAGCATTTT; CDR3aa: CASGNSNQPQHF
abundance: .; d_gene: .; j_gene: TRBJ1-2; v_gene: TRBV7-2; CDR3nt: TGTGCCAGCAGCTTAACGACAGCTAACTATGGCTACACCTTC; CDR3aa: CASSLTTANYGYTF
abundance: .; d_gene: .; j_gene: TRBJ2-3; v_gene: TRBV24-1; CDR3nt: TGTGCCACCGGACCCCGTACGCAGTATTTT; CDR3aa: CATGPRTQYF